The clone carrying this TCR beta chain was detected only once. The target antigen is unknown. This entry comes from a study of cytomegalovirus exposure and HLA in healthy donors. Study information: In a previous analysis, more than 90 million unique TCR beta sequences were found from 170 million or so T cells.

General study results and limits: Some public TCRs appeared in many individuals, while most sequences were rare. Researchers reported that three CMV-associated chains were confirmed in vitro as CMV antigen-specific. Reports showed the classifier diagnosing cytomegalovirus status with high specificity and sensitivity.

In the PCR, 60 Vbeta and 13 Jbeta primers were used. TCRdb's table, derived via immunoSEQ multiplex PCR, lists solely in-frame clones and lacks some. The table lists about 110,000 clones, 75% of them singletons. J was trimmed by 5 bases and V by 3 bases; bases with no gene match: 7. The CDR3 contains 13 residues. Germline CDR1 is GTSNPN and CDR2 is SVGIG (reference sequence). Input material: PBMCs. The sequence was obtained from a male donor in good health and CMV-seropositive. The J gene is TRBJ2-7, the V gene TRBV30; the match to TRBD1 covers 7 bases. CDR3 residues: CAWSEDRFHEQYF. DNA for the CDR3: TGTGCCTGGAGCGAGGACAGGTTCCACGAGCAGTACTTC.